The present T cell receptor (beta chain) was sequenced within a study of blood T cells in healthy people across ages. Trimming took 0 bases from V and 6 from J, leaving 10 bases between them. Germline loops: CDR1 SGDLS, CDR2 YYNGEE. CDR3 length: 14 amino acids. For the second PCR, which ran for about 7 to 11 cycles, a sample-barcoded 5' primer and a J-beta primer mix were used. There were at least 2.5 million CDR3-containing paired-end reads obtained from each sample. TCRdb analysed the 5' RACE reads with MiXCR anew, one entry per CDR3 protein. The table records approximately 1.5 million distinct CDR3 sequences, less than 45% of them present only once.

This clonotype was sampled from a young woman in good health. This chain uses TRBV9 with TRBJ2-4; D not resolved. The material sequenced was blood. As DNA, the CDR3 is TGTGCCAGCAGCGTAGAGGGCGCGCGAAACATTCAGTACTTC. The encoded protein is CASSVEGARNIQYF.